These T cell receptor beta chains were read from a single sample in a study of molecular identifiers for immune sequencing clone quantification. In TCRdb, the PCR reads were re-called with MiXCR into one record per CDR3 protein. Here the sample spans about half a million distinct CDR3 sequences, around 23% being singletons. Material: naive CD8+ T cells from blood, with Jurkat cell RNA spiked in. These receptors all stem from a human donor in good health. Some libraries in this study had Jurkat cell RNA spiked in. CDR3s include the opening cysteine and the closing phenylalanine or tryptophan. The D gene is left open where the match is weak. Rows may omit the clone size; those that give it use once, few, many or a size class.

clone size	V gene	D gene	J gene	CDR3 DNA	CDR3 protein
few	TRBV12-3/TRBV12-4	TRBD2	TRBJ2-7	TGTGCCAGCAACTTAGGTTGGGCTAGCGGCTCCTACGAGCAGTACTTC	CASNLGWASGSYEQYF
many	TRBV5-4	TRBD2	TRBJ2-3	TGTGCCAGCAGCTCGACTAGCGGGAGTGCAGATACGCAGTATTTT	CASSSTSGSADTQYF
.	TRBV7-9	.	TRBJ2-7	TGTGCCAGCCGCTCTCCCGGCGGGCCAGGGAACTACGCGCCGTACTTC	CASRSPGGPGNYAPYF
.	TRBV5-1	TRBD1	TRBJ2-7	TGCGCCAGCAGCGACCGGACAGGGTCAGAAAAAGACTACGAGCAGTACTTC	CASSDRTGSEKDYEQYF
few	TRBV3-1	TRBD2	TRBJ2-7	TGTGCCAGCAGCTCCCCCCCAGCGGGGGCCTACGAGCAGTACTTC	CASSSPPAGAYEQYF
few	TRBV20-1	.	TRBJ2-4	TGCAGTGCTAGTGTGGGAAACATTCAGTACTTC	CSASVGNIQYF
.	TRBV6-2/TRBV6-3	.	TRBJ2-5	TGTGCCAGCAGCCCCTTGATCGGGGCAGCAGAGACCCAGTACTTC	CASSPLIGAAETQYF
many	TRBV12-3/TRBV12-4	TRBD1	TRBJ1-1	TGTGCCAGCAGTACCAGGACAGGACCTTCTACTCCTCCCCAAGCTTTCTTT	CASSTRTGPSTPPQAFF
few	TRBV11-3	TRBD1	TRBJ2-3	TGTGCCAGCAGCGACGACAGGGATAGCACAGATACGCAGTATTTT	CASSDDRDSTDTQYF
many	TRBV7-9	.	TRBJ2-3	TGTGCCAGCAGCTTATCACCCACATACACAGATACGCAGTATTTT	CASSLSPTYTDTQYF
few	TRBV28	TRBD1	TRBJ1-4	TGTGCCATAGGGGGCCAGGGGACAAATTTAGATCCAACTAATGAAAAACTGTTTTTT	CAIGGQGTNLDPTNEKLFF
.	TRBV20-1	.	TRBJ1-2	TGCAGTGCTGGGACTCAGGGTTTATATGGCTACACCTTC	CSAGTQGLYGYTF
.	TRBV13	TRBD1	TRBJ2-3	TGTGCCAGCAGCCCCGGGACAGGGACTTTCGCAGATACGCAGTATTTT	CASSPGTGTFADTQYF
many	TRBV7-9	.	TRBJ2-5	TGTGCCAGCAGCTCGTACAGGGAGGAGGAGACCCAGTACTTC	CASSSYREEETQYF
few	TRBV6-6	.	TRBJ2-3	TGTGCCAGCAGTTACGAGGGAGGGGGTAGCACAGATACGCAGTATTTT	CASSYEGGGSTDTQYF
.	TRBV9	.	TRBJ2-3	TGTGCCGGCAGCGTTAACCCATCCCCTATCACAGATACGCAGTATTTT	CAGSVNPSPITDTQYF
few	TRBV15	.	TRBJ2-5	TGTGCCACCAGCAGAGATCGGAATACGGGCCTCCAAGAGACCCAGTACTTC	CATSRDRNTGLQETQYF
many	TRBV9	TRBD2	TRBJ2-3	TGTGCCAGCAGCGTGACGCGGGAGAGGTCAGATACGCAGTATTTT	CASSVTRERSDTQYF
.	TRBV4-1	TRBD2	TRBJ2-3	TGCGCCAGCAGCCAATTACCGACTAGCGGGGGGGCAGATACGCAGTATTTT	CASSQLPTSGGADTQYF
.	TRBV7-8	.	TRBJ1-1	TGTGCCAGCAGCCGACAGCTTACGGACCGGAACACTGAAGCTTTCTTT	CASSRQLTDRNTEAFF
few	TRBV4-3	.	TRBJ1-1	TGCGCCAGCAGCCAAGACGGGGGGCTGAACACTGAAGCTTTCTTT	CASSQDGGLNTEAFF
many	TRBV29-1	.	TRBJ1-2	TGCAGCGTTGAGGCACTTACAGGGCTTAACTATGGCTACACCTTC	CSVEALTGLNYGYTF
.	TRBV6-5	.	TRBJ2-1	TGTGCCAGCAGTACCTCACAACTAGGTCAATCCTACAATGAGCAGTTCTTC	CASSTSQLGQSYNEQFF
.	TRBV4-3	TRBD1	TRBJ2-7	TGCGCCAGCCGCCAAGATCGCACAGGGGGCGCGTCAATTTACGAGCAGTACTTC	CASRQDRTGGASIYEQYF
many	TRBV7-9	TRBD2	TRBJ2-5	TGTGCCAGCAGCCGAGCGGGGGAAGAGACCCAGTACTTC	CASSRAGEETQYF
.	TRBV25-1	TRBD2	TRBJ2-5	TGTGCCAGCAGTGAATATATTCCAGCGGTAGCGGGGACCCAAGAGACCCAGTACTTC	CASSEYIPAVAGTQETQYF
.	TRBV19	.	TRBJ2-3	TGTGCCAGTAGTAGCAGGGGAAAAGATACGCAGTATTTT	CASSSRGKDTQYF
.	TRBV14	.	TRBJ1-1	TGTGCCAGCAGCCTCCAGGGGCTCCTATCAGCTTTCTTT	CASSLQGLLSAFF
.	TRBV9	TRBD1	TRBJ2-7	TGTGCCAGCAGCGTATCCCAGGGGGACGAGCAGTACTTC	CASSVSQGDEQYF
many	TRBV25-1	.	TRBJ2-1	TGTGCCAGCAGTGAATACGGGAAGAACTACAATGAGCAGTTCTTC	CASSEYGKNYNEQFF
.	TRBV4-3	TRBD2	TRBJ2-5	TGCGCCAGCAGCCACGTAGCGGGAACCGCGGAGCCCCAGTACTTC	CASSHVAGTAEPQYF
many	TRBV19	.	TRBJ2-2	TGTGCCAGTAGTATACTTGGGCTAACCGGGGAGCTGTTTTTT	CASSILGLTGELFF
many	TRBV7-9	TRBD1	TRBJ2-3	TGTGCCAGCAGCCGATCTCCCTCGGGACAGGGCACAGATACGCAGTATTTT	CASSRSPSGQGTDTQYF
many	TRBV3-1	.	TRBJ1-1	TGTGCCAGCAGCCAGTGGCCCCGAGTAGGCACTGAAGCTTTCTTT	CASSQWPRVGTEAFF
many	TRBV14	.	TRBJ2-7	TGTGCCAGCAGCCAAGACCAAAGGGGTATCTACGAGCAGTACTTC	CASSQDQRGIYEQYF
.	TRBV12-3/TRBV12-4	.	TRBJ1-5	TGTGCCAGCAGTCCATTTAATCAGCCCCAGCATTTT	CASSPFNQPQHF
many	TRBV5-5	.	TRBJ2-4	TGTGCCAGCAGCTTGGATGTTACTACCTCAAGCATTCAGTACTTC	CASSLDVTTSSIQYF
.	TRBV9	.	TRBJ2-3	TGTGCCAGCAGCGCCTGGCCGTGGGCGACAGATACGCAGTATTTT	CASSAWPWATDTQYF
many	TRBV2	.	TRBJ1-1	TGTGCCAGCAGTGTCACTGAAGCTTTCTTT	CASSVTEAFF
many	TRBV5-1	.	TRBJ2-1	TGCGCCAGCAGGCAGGGGGGACCCTACAATGAGCAGTTCTTC	CASRQGGPYNEQFF
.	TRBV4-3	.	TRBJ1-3	TGCGCCAGCATCCAAGAGGCCGATTCTGGAAACACCATATATTTT	CASIQEADSGNTIYF
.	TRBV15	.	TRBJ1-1	TGTGCCACCAGCAGAGGCAGGGATGGGGAGAACACTGAAGCTTTCTTT	CATSRGRDGENTEAFF
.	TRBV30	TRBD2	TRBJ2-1	TGTGCCTGGAGTGAACTAGCGGGGATAGATGTGCAGTCCTTC	CAWSELAGIDVQSF
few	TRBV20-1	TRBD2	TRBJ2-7	TGCAGTGCTATCAGACTAGCGGGTAGATATTACGAGCAGTACTTC	CSAIRLAGRYYEQYF
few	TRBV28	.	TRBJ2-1	TGTGCCAGCAGTTCCCTGACACTGGGTTGGAATGAGCAGTTCTTC	CASSSLTLGWNEQFF
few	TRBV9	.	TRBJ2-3	TGTGCCAGCAGCGATCGAATCCCGGGTCCACCTAGCACAGATACGCAGTATTTT	CASSDRIPGPPSTDTQYF
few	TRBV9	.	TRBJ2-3	TGTGCCAGCAGCGTAGCTTTGGCGGAGAGCACAGATACGCAGTATTTT	CASSVALAESTDTQYF
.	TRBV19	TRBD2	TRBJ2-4	TGTGCCAGTACCCGCGGGGGAGACATTCAGTACTTC	CASTRGGDIQYF
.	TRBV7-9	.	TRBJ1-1	TGTGCCAGCAGCTTAGGACGGACGTACACTGAAGCTTTCTTT	CASSLGRTYTEAFF
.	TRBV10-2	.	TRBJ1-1	TGCGCCAGCAGTGCCCTACCGGCGGGTTTGAACACTGAAGCTTACTTT	CASSALPAGLNTEAYF
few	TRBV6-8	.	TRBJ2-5	TGTGCCAGCAGGCAGGCGTACCAAGAGACCCAGTACTTC	CASRQAYQETQYF
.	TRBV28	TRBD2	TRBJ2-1	TGTGCCAGCAAACCCCGTATGACTAGCGGGGCGGGTGAGCAGTTCTTC	CASKPRMTSGAGEQFF